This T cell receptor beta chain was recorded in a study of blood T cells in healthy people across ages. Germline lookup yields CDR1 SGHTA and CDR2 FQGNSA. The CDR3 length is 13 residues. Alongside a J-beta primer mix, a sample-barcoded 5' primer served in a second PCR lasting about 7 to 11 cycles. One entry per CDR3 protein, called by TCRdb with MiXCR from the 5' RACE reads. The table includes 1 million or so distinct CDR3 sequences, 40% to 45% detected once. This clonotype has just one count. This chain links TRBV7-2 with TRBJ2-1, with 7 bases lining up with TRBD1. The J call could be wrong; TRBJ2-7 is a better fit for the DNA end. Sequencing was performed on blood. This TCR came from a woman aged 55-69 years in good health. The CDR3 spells CASRKTGNNEQYF. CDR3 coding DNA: TGTGCCAGCAGAAAGACAGGGAACAATGAGCAGTACTTC.